This is a list of T cell receptor beta chains from one sample in a study of blood T cell repertoires in COVID-19. The method was immunoSEQ multiplex PCR; TCRdb's version includes in-frame clones alone and lacks a portion of them. The sample lists about 150,000 clones, around four fifths occurring once. Sequences were obtained from PBMCs or T cells enriched from blood (not recorded which). Receptors were obtained from a woman in her thirties or forties who had recovered from COVID-19. Both conserved end residues are part of each CDR3. A D gene is named only where the DNA matches it firmly. Clone size is given for some rows only: seen once, a few or many times, or a class if the clone is expanded.

D: TRBD2
V: TRBV5-4
J: TRBJ2-7
size: -
DNA: TGTGCCAGCAGCCCCGGGACTAGCGGGGGCCCCTCCTACGAGCAGTACTTC
CDR3: CASSPGTSGGPSYEQYF

D: TRBD2
V: TRBV5-4
J: TRBJ2-7
size: -
DNA: TGTGCCAGCAGCTTCAAGCGGGAGACCTCCTACGAGCAGTACTTC
CDR3: CASSFKRETSYEQYF

D: -
V: TRBV4-2
J: TRBJ1-5
size: -
DNA: TGTGCCAGCAGCCCCGCCTATCAGGGGAAGGGTCAGCCCCAGCATTTT
CDR3: CASSPAYQGKGQPQHF

D: -
V: TRBV3-1/TRBV3-2
J: TRBJ2-1
size: -
DNA: TGTGCCAGCAGCCGGACAGACTACAATGAGCAGTTCTTC
CDR3: CASSRTDYNEQFF

D: -
V: TRBV19
J: TRBJ1-5
size: -
DNA: TGTGTCAGTTCAGGGGTGACGGGCAATCAGCCCCAGCATTTT
CDR3: CVSSGVTGNQPQHF

D: TRBD2
V: TRBV13
J: TRBJ2-7
size: -
DNA: TGTGCCAGCAGCTTAGGCCCGGCGGGGGGTACTGGCGAGCAGTACTTC
CDR3: CASSLGPAGGTGEQYF

D: -
V: TRBV5-4
J: TRBJ1-4
size: once
DNA: TGTGCCAGCAGCGGGGACTTGACAACTAATGAAAAACTGTTTTTT
CDR3: CASSGDLTTNEKLFF

D: TRBD2
V: TRBV7-9
J: TRBJ2-1
size: -
DNA: TGTGCCAGCAGCAGCAGGACTAGCGGGGGGACCAATGAGCAGTTCTTC
CDR3: CASSSRTSGGTNEQFF

D: -
V: TRBV5-1
J: TRBJ1-1
size: -
DNA: TGCGCCAGCAGAGCGGAAACGGCTGAAGCTTTCTTT
CDR3: CASRAETAEAFF

D: TRBD2
V: TRBV3-1/TRBV3-2
J: TRBJ2-1
size: -
DNA: TGTGCCAGCAGCCTCATGCTAGCGGGGGATGAGCAGTTCTTC
CDR3: CASSLMLAGDEQFF

D: -
V: TRBV7-8
J: TRBJ2-3
size: -
DNA: TGTGCCAGCAGCTTAACTGGGAGCGAGACAGATACGCAGTATTTT
CDR3: CASSLTGSETDTQYF

D: TRBD1
V: TRBV5-8
J: TRBJ1-4
size: -
DNA: TGTGCCAGCAGCGCAAACGACAGGGGGCGAAATGAAAAACTGTTTTTT
CDR3: CASSANDRGRNEKLFF

D: -
V: TRBV19
J: TRBJ1-5
size: -
DNA: TGTGCCAGTGATGAGGGGGAACTCGGCAATCAGCCCCAGCATTTT
CDR3: CASDEGELGNQPQHF

D: TRBD1
V: TRBV7-9
J: TRBJ2-4
size: once
DNA: TGTGCCAGCAGCTTAGGACAGGGACAAAACATTCAGTACTTC
CDR3: CASSLGQGQNIQYF

D: TRBD2
V: TRBV6-2/TRBV6-3
J: TRBJ2-7
size: -
DNA: TGTGCCAGCAGTTCCCGGGAGGAGGGCGAGCAGTACTTC
CDR3: CASSSREEGEQYF

D: -
V: TRBV6-6
J: TRBJ2-7
size: -
DNA: TGTGCCAGCAGTTTCCCCTGGACAGAGGGATCAGGGCAGTACTTC
CDR3: CASSFPWTEGSGQYF

D: TRBD2
V: TRBV5-1
J: TRBJ2-7
size: -
DNA: TGCGCCAGCAGCCCAAGCGGGGGGCTGACCTACGAGCAGTACTTC
CDR3: CASSPSGGLTYEQYF

D: -
V: TRBV19
J: TRBJ1-1
size: -
DNA: TGTGCCAGTAGCAGGGGGAACACTGAAGCTTTCTTT
CDR3: CASSRGNTEAFF

D: TRBD2
V: TRBV12-3/TRBV12-4
J: TRBJ2-1
size: -
DNA: TGTGCCAGCAGTTTTCTAGCGGGAGTCGAGCAGTTCTTC
CDR3: CASSFLAGVEQFF

D: -
V: TRBV21-1
J: TRBJ2-1
size: -
DNA: TGTGCCAGCAGCAAAATAACTAGCGGCACCTACAATGAGCAGTTCTTC
CDR3: CASSKITSGTYNEQFF

D: TRBD1
V: TRBV3-1/TRBV3-2
J: TRBJ1-2
size: once
DNA: TGTGCCAGCAGCTCCTTTCCCGGGACAGAGTACAAGAACTATGGCTACACCTTC
CDR3: CASSSFPGTEYKNYGYTF

D: -
V: TRBV13
J: TRBJ2-3
size: -
DNA: TGTGCCAGCAGCTTAGCGAGCACAGATACGCAGTATTTT
CDR3: CASSLASTDTQYF

D: TRBD1
V: TRBV5-1
J: TRBJ2-7
size: -
DNA: TGCGCCAGCAGCTTGGCGGCAGGGGGCTCGTACGAGCAGTACTTC
CDR3: CASSLAAGGSYEQYF

D: TRBD1
V: TRBV6-5
J: TRBJ2-3
size: -
DNA: TGTGCCAGCAGTTACACTGAAGACAGGGCCGGTACGCAGTATTTT
CDR3: CASSYTEDRAGTQYF

D: -
V: TRBV6-5
J: TRBJ1-1
size: -
DNA: TGTGCCAGCAGTCCTGGACAGCCCCGGCACACTGAAGCTTTCTTT
CDR3: CASSPGQPRHTEAFF

D: -
V: TRBV30
J: TRBJ1-5
size: -
DNA: TGTGCCTGGGGTGGGGGGGCCCTTAGCAATCAGCCCCAGCATTTT
CDR3: CAWGGGALSNQPQHF

D: TRBD1
V: TRBV10-3
J: TRBJ2-5
size: -
DNA: TGTGCCACCGGGACAGGGGGAAACTACCAAGAGACCCAGTACTTC
CDR3: CATGTGGNYQETQYF

D: TRBD1
V: TRBV9
J: TRBJ1-2
size: -
DNA: TGTGCCAGCAGCGTAGTGACAGGGAGTGTCTACACCTTC
CDR3: CASSVVTGSVYTF

D: TRBD1
V: TRBV12-5
J: TRBJ2-7
size: -
DNA: TGTGCTAGTGGTTCGGACAGGACCGGGGAGCAGTACTTC
CDR3: CASGSDRTGEQYF

D: -
V: TRBV4-1
J: TRBJ1-1
size: once
DNA: TGCGCCAGCAGCCAAGATGGTCCCCCAGGCCCGCACACTGAAGCTTTCTTT
CDR3: CASSQDGPPGPHTEAFF

D: TRBD2
V: TRBV5-4
J: TRBJ2-7
size: -
DNA: TGTGCCAGCAGCTTGGGGCTAGCGGGTCCTTCTTCCTACGAGCAGTACTTC
CDR3: CASSLGLAGPSSYEQYF

D: -
V: TRBV2
J: TRBJ1-5
size: -
DNA: TGTGCCAGCAGGTCGTATAGCAATCAGCCCCAGCATTTT
CDR3: CASRSYSNQPQHF

D: -
V: TRBV11-2
J: TRBJ1-1
size: once
DNA: TGTGCCAGCAGCTCGGACATTTCGAACACTGAAGCTTTCTTT
CDR3: CASSSDISNTEAFF

D: TRBD1
V: TRBV13
J: TRBJ2-1
size: -
DNA: TGTGCCAGCAGCTTTTTCGGGACAGGGAATGAGCAGTTCTTC
CDR3: CASSFFGTGNEQFF

D: -
V: TRBV27
J: TRBJ2-1
size: -
DNA: TGTGCCAGCAGCCGTAACAATGAGCAGTTCTTC
CDR3: CASSRNNEQFF

D: -
V: TRBV4-1
J: TRBJ1-1
size: -
DNA: TGCGCCAGCAGCCAAGATCTGGGACTGTACACTGAAGCTTTCTTT
CDR3: CASSQDLGLYTEAFF

D: -
V: TRBV5-1
J: TRBJ1-5
size: -
DNA: TGCGCCAGCAGCTTGGACGGGGGTGGGAATCAGCCCCAGCATTTT
CDR3: CASSLDGGGNQPQHF

D: TRBD2
V: TRBV6-5
J: TRBJ2-3
size: -
DNA: TGTGCCAGCAGATTAGCGGGAGGGCCTACAGATACGCAGTATTTT
CDR3: CASRLAGGPTDTQYF

D: -
V: TRBV28
J: TRBJ2-7
size: -
DNA: TGTGCCAGCAGTTTCATAGACACCCCCTACGAGCAGTACTTC
CDR3: CASSFIDTPYEQYF

D: -
V: TRBV3-1/TRBV3-2
J: TRBJ2-7
size: -
DNA: TGTGCCAGCAGCCGGGGGGGGCCACCGTACGAGCAGTACTTC
CDR3: CASSRGGPPYEQYF

D: TRBD1
V: TRBV5-4
J: TRBJ2-1
size: -
DNA: TGTGCCAGCAGCTCGGGACAGGGAAGTAATGAGCAGTTCTTC
CDR3: CASSSGQGSNEQFF

D: TRBD2
V: TRBV12-5
J: TRBJ2-3
size: -
DNA: TGTGCTAGTCTCCGCGGGACTAGCGGAAGCACAGATACGCAGTATTTT
CDR3: CASLRGTSGSTDTQYF

D: -
V: TRBV19
J: TRBJ1-5
size: few
DNA: TGTGCCAGTAGTATAGGTGAGGGTTCTGGCAATCAGCCCCAGCATTTT
CDR3: CASSIGEGSGNQPQHF

D: -
V: TRBV2
J: TRBJ2-7
size: once
DNA: TGTGCCAGCAGCCCGCAACACTACGAGCAGTACTTC
CDR3: CASSPQHYEQYF

D: TRBD2
V: TRBV7-2
J: TRBJ2-1
size: -
DNA: TGTGCCAGCAGCTTAGCGGCCGGACTAGCGGGGTGGAATGAGCAGTTCTTC
CDR3: CASSLAAGLAGWNEQFF

D: TRBD1
V: TRBV19
J: TRBJ1-1
size: -
DNA: TGTGCCAGCAGTATAGTCGGACAGGGTGGACTCCTATCTGAAGCTTTCTTT
CDR3: CASSIVGQGGLLSEAFF

D: -
V: TRBV2
J: TRBJ1-2
size: few
DNA: TGTGCCAGCAGTGAAATTCCGGGACAACCGATTAGGTACGCCTTC
CDR3: CASSEIPGQPIRYAF

D: -
V: TRBV11-3
J: TRBJ1-1
size: once
DNA: TGTGCCAGCAGCTTAGGCGGCACTGGCGGCACTGAAGCTTTCTTT
CDR3: CASSLGGTGGTEAFF

D: -
V: TRBV7-9
J: TRBJ1-2
size: -
DNA: TGTGCCAGCAGCTTAGACCGACAGCCAGTTTATGGCTACACCTTC
CDR3: CASSLDRQPVYGYTF

D: -
V: TRBV4-2
J: TRBJ1-2
size: once
DNA: TGTGCCAGCAGCCAAGGGGGCAGGGACAATGGCTACACCTTC
CDR3: CASSQGGRDNGYTF

D: -
V: TRBV11-2
J: TRBJ1-1
size: medium-sized
DNA: TGTGCCAGCACCCTTGGCCCCGGAGAGTACACTGAAGCTTTCTTT
CDR3: CASTLGPGEYTEAFF

D: TRBD1
V: TRBV2
J: TRBJ1-4
size: few
DNA: TGTGCCAGCAGTGACCTAGACCGCGGACAGGGTAATGAAAAACTGTTTTTT
CDR3: CASSDLDRGQGNEKLFF

D: TRBD1
V: TRBV28
J: TRBJ1-1
size: -
DNA: TGTGCCAGCAGTTTCACAGGGGGCACCACTGAAGCTTTCTTT
CDR3: CASSFTGGTTEAFF

D: TRBD1
V: TRBV7-8
J: TRBJ1-5
size: -
DNA: TGTGCCAGCAGCCTGGCAGGGGGGCAACGGCCCCAGCATTTT
CDR3: CASSLAGGQRPQHF

D: TRBD1
V: TRBV5-1
J: TRBJ2-7
size: -
DNA: TGCGCCAGCAGCTACGGGACAGGGACCGACGAGCAGTACTTC
CDR3: CASSYGTGTDEQYF

D: -
V: TRBV7-8
J: TRBJ2-2
size: -
DNA: TGTGCCAGCAGCTTAGCCCGACAGGCGCCCAACACCGGGGAGCTGTTTTTT
CDR3: CASSLARQAPNTGELFF

D: TRBD1
V: TRBV6-5
J: TRBJ1-4
size: -
DNA: TGTGCCAGCGGAACCAGACAGGGCTCTGAAAAACTGTTTTTT
CDR3: CASGTRQGSEKLFF

D: TRBD1
V: TRBV10-2
J: TRBJ1-1
size: -
DNA: TGCGCCAGCAGAGACGACGGGACAGGGGAGAACACTGAAGCTTTCTTT
CDR3: CASRDDGTGENTEAFF